This T cell receptor beta chain was observed in a study of T-cell memory formation after mild COVID-19. A few counts support this clonotype. TCRdb re-called the 5' RACE reads through MiXCR, storing one row per CDR3 protein. Of nearly 200,000 distinct CDR3 sequences in the sample, about 17% are singletons; the top ten hold 2.4%. V lost 5 bases to trimming and J lost 5 bases, with 19 bases between them. The CDR3 contains 15 residues. From germline, CDR1 is DFQATT and CDR2 SNEGSKA (reference sequence). This chain uses TRBV20-1 with TRBJ2-1; D could derive from TRBD1 or TRBD2 (5 bases each). The sample taken for sequencing was PBMCs or a T cell subset sorted from them (not recorded which). The TCR was taken from an adult woman who had mild COVID-19 (a few samples of this study predate the infection). Cell type and time point are not known. CDR3 sequence reads: CSAPPVDRGDNEQFF. The CDR3 bases are TGCAGTGCTCCCCCGGTGGACCGAGGGGACAATGAGCAGTTCTTC.